Detailed here is one T cell receptor beta chain. This record belongs to a study of Ad26.COV2.S vaccination and SARS-CoV-2 variants. Study overall: The authors gave Ad26.COV2.S intramuscularly, either once or twice 56 days apart.

Repertoires were generated with immunoSEQ multiplex PCR, while TCRdb's copy carries only in-frame clones and drops some. The profile shows about 440,000 clones, around 90% of them singletons. Treatment denoted: some 19 received Ad26.COV2.S at low or high dose, single or two shots; about 5 received placebo; per-sample allocation not given. Specimens were obtained on day 63 following the first vaccine or placebo injection. Wuhan-strain SARS-CoV-2 spike was expressed by the Ad26 vector that made up the vaccine. Per the germline V gene, CDR1 is SGHTA and CDR2 is FQGNSA. V lost 5 bases and J 6 bases, leaving 17 bases between the germline ends. The CDR3 sequence is 14 residues long.

The chain links TRBV7-2 to TRBJ2-7, with unresolved D. The sequence was collected from a person aged 18-60 years who received the Ad26.COV2.S COVID-19 vaccine or a placebo. The starting material was peripheral blood, obtained in a trial of Ad26.COV2.S vaccine versus placebo. The CDR3 sequence: CASSPEGRSREQYF. CDR3 bases: TGTGCCAGCAGCCCAGAAGGGCGCTCCCGCGAGCAGTACTTC.